This section outlines one T cell receptor (beta chain) sequence together with its context. This entry is derived from a study of blood T cell repertoires in COVID-19. The overall study: Some COVID-19 samples were acute and others convalescent; all came from the United States, Italy and Spain.

In the original analysis: Reference gene primer amplification gave nucleated cell count estimates. Libraries were prepared by immunoSEQ multiplex PCR; TCRdb keeps only in-frame clonotypes and omits some of them. D and trimming were read from the DNA, whereas the V and J calls and clone size are those reported in that table. Of 250,000 to 350,000 clones listed, approximately 87% were seen once; the top ten hold around 8%. The sequencing input was peripheral blood. This clonotype was sampled from a woman aged 45-65 years who had recovered from COVID-19.

The DNA for the CDR3 is TGTGCCAGCAGTTCTGGGGCTACAGCAGCTTTCTTT. Amino acid sequence: CASSSGATAAFF. The rearrangement links TRBV2 to TRBJ1-1; tentatively, D is TRBD1 (5 bases). Looked up from germline, CDR1 is SNHLY and CDR2 is FYNNEI. The CDR3 is made up of 12 amino acids. The V and J ends lost 5 bases and 10 bases respectively, with 14 bases between them.